This T cell receptor (beta chain) was obtained from a study of cytomegalovirus exposure and HLA in healthy donors. This PCR relied on a set of 60 Vbeta primers and 13 Jbeta primers. Only in-frame clones appear in the TCRdb table, and some are missing; sequencing was by immunoSEQ multiplex PCR. The sample holds about 120,000 clones, roughly 80% seen once. Of note for this clone: The antigen is not known.

The germline gives CDR1 DFQATT, CDR2 SNEGSKA (reference sequence). The CDR3 loop spans 11 amino acids. The ends were cut back, 5 bases at V and 5 bases at J, with 9 bases in the middle. The study's findings and limits: In vitro confirmation showed three CMV-associated chains to be CMV antigen specific. The study labeled 164 TCR beta chains cytomegalovirus-associated. The authors assumed roughly uniform sequencing depth across donors for presence/absence analyses. Researchers reported in a later analysis that a missense DCLRE1C variant was tied to TCR beta V- and J-gene trimming.

The receptor was derived from a man between 60 and 70 years old in good health and CMV-seropositive. Sequenced material: PBMCs. The chain uses TRBV20-1 and TRBJ2-5; D is unresolved. In nucleotides, the CDR3 is TGCAGTGCTGGGTGGCGGGAGACCCAGTACTTC. Protein: CSAGWRETQYF.